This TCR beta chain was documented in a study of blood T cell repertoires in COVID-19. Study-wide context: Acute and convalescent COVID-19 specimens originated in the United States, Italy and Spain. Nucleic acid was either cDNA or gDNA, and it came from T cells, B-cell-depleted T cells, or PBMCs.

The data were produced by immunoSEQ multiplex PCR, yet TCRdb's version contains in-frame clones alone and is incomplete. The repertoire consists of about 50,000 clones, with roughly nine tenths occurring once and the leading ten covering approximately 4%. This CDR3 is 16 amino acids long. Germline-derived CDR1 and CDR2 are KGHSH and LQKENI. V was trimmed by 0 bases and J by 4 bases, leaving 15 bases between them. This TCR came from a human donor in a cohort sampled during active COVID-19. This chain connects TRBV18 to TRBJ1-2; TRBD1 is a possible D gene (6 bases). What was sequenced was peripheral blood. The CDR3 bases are TGTGCCAGCTCACCACCCGGGACACCGCTCCCCTATGGCTACACCTTC. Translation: CASSPPGTPLPYGYTF.